These 19 T cell receptor beta chains were sequenced from one sample in a study of STAT5B mutations in CD4+ large granular lymphocyte leukemia. Sequencing used immunoSEQ multiplex PCR; TCRdb keeps in-frame clones, though not all of them. The top ten clones hold approximately 0.4% of a sample with roughly 46,000 clones, roughly four fifths of them seen once. Sequences were obtained from CD4+ T cells from blood buffy coats. The receptors derive from a human donor in good health.

This chain links TRBV11-2 with TRBJ2-7; TRBD2 might be the D (5 bases). Germline V lookup: CDR1 SGHAT, CDR2 FQNNGV. V dropped 2 bases and J dropped 2 bases, with 10 bases sitting between them. CDR3 length: 14 residues. The CDR3 spells CASSLTGGTYEQYF. The CDR3 DNA is TGTGCCAGCAGCTTAACCGGAGGAACCTACGAGCAGTACTTC.

This clone was found once. The rearrangement uses TRBV9 and TRBJ2-5, with D unclear. The CDR3 is 15 amino acids. Germline V CDR1 and CDR2: SGDLS, YYNGEE. Deletions cut 4 bases from V and 5 bases from J, with 18 bases between. In nucleotides, the CDR3 is TGTGCCAGCAGCACTCGAACGGACCTGGGGGAGACCCAGTACTTC. Amino acid sequence: CASSTRTDLGETQYF.

The chain recombines TRBV19 with TRBJ1-3; D not certain. Germline lookup yields CDR1 LNHDA and CDR2 SQIVND (reference sequence). The germline V and J ends were trimmed by 4 bases and 1 base, with 11 bases remaining between them. The CDR3 contains 15 residues. The CDR3 DNA sequence: TGTGCCAGTAGTAATCCAGGAACATCTGGAAACACCATATATTTT. It encodes CASSNPGTSGNTIYF. Full variable domain (rest looked up from reference TRBV19 and TRBJ1-3): DGGITQSPKYLFRKEGQNVTLSCEQNLNHDAMYWYRQDPGQGLRLIYYSQIVNDFQKGDIAEGYSVSREKKESFPLTVTSAQKNPTAFYLCASSNPGTSGNTIYFGEGSWLTVV.

V is TRBV7-9 and J is TRBJ2-5; 8 nucleotides align to TRBD2. The J segment lost 4 bases and the V segment lost 5 bases, leaving 3 bases of the junction unmatched. There are 13 residues in the CDR3. Germline CDR1 SEHNR, CDR2 FQNEAQ (reference sequence). The CDR3 region has the DNA TGTGCCAGCAGCCCCGGGGGGGGAGAGACCCAGTACTTC. This translates into CASSPGGGETQYF. Together with reference TRBV7-9 and TRBJ2-5, the CDR3 gives the full variable domain: DTGVSQNPRHKITKRGQNVTFRCDPISEHNRLYWYRQTLGQGPEFLTYFQNEAQLEKSRLLSDRFSAERPKGSFSTLEIQRTEQGDSAMYLCASSPGGGETQYFGPGTRLLVL.

This clone was found once. The genes are TRBV15 and TRBJ2-1, with D maybe TRBD1 (6 bases). Trimming removed 3 bases from V and 6 bases from J, with 24 bases in between. Germline V gene data show CDR1 as LNHNV and CDR2 as YYDKDF (reference sequence). The CDR3 runs 18 residues. The CDR3 nucleotides read TGTGCCACCAGCAGGGACACAGGGCCTGGGGCACCGGGCAATGAGCAGTTCTTC. This encodes CATSRDTGPGAPGNEQFF.

This clone was recorded a few times. The V and J genes are TRBV28 and TRBJ1-4, with D tentatively TRBD1 (5 bases). Germline assignment: CDR1 MDHEN and CDR2 SYDVKM. V lost 6 bases and J lost 7, with 18 bases in between. The CDR3 totals 15 residues. The CDR3 sequence: CASRLGKGRGEKLFF. The CDR3 DNA follows: TGTGCCAGCAGGTTGGGGAAGGGGAGGGGTGAAAAACTGTTTTTT.

The rearrangement uses TRBV9 and TRBJ1-4; D possibly corresponds to TRBD1 (6 bases). The germline gives CDR1 SGDLS, CDR2 YYNGEE. This CDR3 is 16 amino acids long. Trimming took off 3 bases at V and 3 bases at J, with 15 bases between the two ends. In nucleotides, the CDR3 is TGTGCCAGCAGCGAGAAAACAGGGAGACCTAATGAAAAACTGTTTTTT. Protein sequence: CASSEKTGRPNEKLFF.

The chain links TRBV2 to TRBJ1-5; D is uncertain. Trimming left V 8 bases short and J 5 bases short, with 13 bases between. The germline gives CDR1 SNHLY, CDR2 FYNNEI. The CDR3 spans 13 residues. DNA of the CDR3: TGTGCCAGCGGACGGTTTTATGATCAGCCCCAGCATTTT. It encodes CASGRFYDQPQHF.

V and J are TRBV6-5 and TRBJ1-4, with D possibly matching TRBD1 (6 bases). The germline V gene encodes CDR1 MNHEY and CDR2 SVGAGI. The germline V and J ends were trimmed by 5 bases and 7 bases, with 11 bases remaining between them. This CDR3 is 13 amino acids long. CDR3 loop: CASSQGTGEKLFF. The CDR3 nucleotides read TGTGCCAGCAGTCAGGGGACGGGTGAAAAACTGTTTTTT.

The genes are TRBV11-2 and TRBJ2-2; D may be TRBD1 or TRBD2 (5 bases each). CDR3 size: 15 residues. The germline V gene encodes CDR1 SGHAT and CDR2 FQNNGV. V lost 5 bases to trimming and J lost 1 base, with 11 bases between them. The DNA for the CDR3 is TGTGCCAGCAGCGCAACTAGGGGGAACACCGGGGAGCTGTTTTTT. Translated: CASSATRGNTGELFF. The full variable domain, with the rest looked up from reference TRBV11-2 and TRBJ2-2, is EAGVAQSPRYKIIEKRQSVAFWCNPISGHATLYWYQQILGQGPKLLIQFQNNGVVDDSQLPKDRFSAERLKGVDSTLKIQPAKLEDSAVYLCASSATRGNTGELFFGEGSRLTVL.

This sequence joins TRBV6-6 and TRBJ2-1, with 7 bases fitting TRBD1. This CDR3 region has 14 residues. The V gene end was trimmed by 6 bases and the J gene end by 2 bases; junction bases not matched to a gene: 4. In germline, CDR1 is MNHNY, CDR2 SVGAGI (reference sequence). Here the CDR3 DNA reads TGTGCCAGCAGCCACAGGGGCGCCTACAATGAGCAGTTCTTC. Amino acids: CASSHRGAYNEQFF.

This clone was observed a handful of times. The chain is built from TRBV10-3 and TRBJ1-1, with TRBD1 as a possible D gene (5 bases). CDR1 and CDR2 from the germline V gene are ENHRY and SYGVKD. Trimming stripped 5 bases from V and 2 bases from J, with 9 bases between. This CDR3 spans 13 amino acids. Here the CDR3 DNA reads TGTGCCATCAGTCCTCAGGGAAACACTGAAGCTTTCTTT. Translated, it gives CAISPQGNTEAFF.

This chain links TRBV5-6 with TRBJ1-3, with D possibly TRBD1 on 5 matching bases. The CDR3 runs to 12 residues. Germline CDR1 is SGHDT and CDR2 is YYEEEE. V shed 3 bases and J shed 9 bases, with 10 bases lying between them. The CDR3 sequence is CASSSGASTIYF. CDR3 bases: TGTGCCAGCAGCTCCGGGGCGAGCACCATATATTTT.

The chain combines TRBV7-9 with TRBJ2-3; D not resolved. The CDR3 contains 14 residues. In germline, CDR1 is SEHNR, CDR2 FQNEAQ (reference sequence). V gave up 0 bases and J gave up 1 base, with 5 bases separating them. The CDR3, as DNA: TGTGCCAGCAGCTTAGCGTACGGCACAGATACGCAGTATTTT. This codes for CASSLAYGTDTQYF.

This chain links TRBV9 with TRBJ1-4; tentative D call: TRBD1 (5 bases). The V and J ends lost 3 bases and 4 bases respectively, with 13 bases between them. CDR1 is SGDLS and CDR2 is YYNGEE in the germline V gene. The CDR3 extends over 15 amino acids. The CDR3 region is CASSAQGWGNEKLFF. The CDR3 bases are TGTGCCAGCAGCGCCCAGGGATGGGGTAATGAAAAACTGTTTTTT.

The CDR3 protein is CASSRGQGPPDTQYF. CDR3 nucleotides: TGCGCCAGCTCACGGGGGCAGGGGCCACCAGATACGCAGTATTTT. The chain combines TRBV5-1 with TRBJ2-3, with D possibly called TRBD1 or TRBD2 (6 bases each). Looked up from germline, CDR1 is SGHRS and CDR2 is YFSETQ. CDR3 length: 15 residues. The V and J ends lost 7 bases and 4 bases respectively, with 19 bases between them.

This chain joins TRBV5-1 and TRBJ2-1, with D tentatively TRBD1 (5 bases). The V end was cut by 2 bases, the J end by 5 bases, with 11 bases between. Germline lookup yields CDR1 SGHRS and CDR2 YFSETQ. The CDR3 spans 14 residues. The CDR3 region has the DNA TGCGCCAGCAGCTTCCAGGGCCAGGACAATGAGCAGTTCTTC. Translated: CASSFQGQDNEQFF.

The chain couples TRBV23-1 to TRBJ2-1, with TRBD2 matching over 9 bases. TRBV23-1 is flagged as an ORF with uncertain function. Trimming took 8 bases from V and 6 from J; bases not matched to a gene: 8. The CDR3 covers 14 residues. CDR3 bases: TGCGCCAGCCCCCTCCCTAGCGGGGCCAATGAGCAGTTCTTC. It encodes CASPLPSGANEQFF.

The chain carries TRBV9 and TRBJ2-1; no clear D. The CDR3 totals 14 residues. The germline V gene encodes CDR1 SGDLS and CDR2 YYNGEE. Trimming removed 0 bases from V and 8 bases from J, with 12 bases in between. In DNA form, the CDR3 reads TGTGCCAGCAGCGTAGCTCCGCTCCGGGATGAGCAGTTCTTC. Amino acids: CASSVAPLRDEQFF.